One sample yielded the 20 T cell receptor beta chains listed below, sequenced in a study of beta chain features in type 1 diabetes (dated by TCRdb to 2016 to 2018). The method was the immunoSEQ multiplex PCR assay. All of the isolated RNA was reverse transcribed with the High Capacity cDNA Reverse Transcription Kit, so expressed TCRB transcripts were sequenced. TCRdb took over this immuneACCESS table, retaining in-frame rearrangements with V and J assigned. Such tables are incomplete; in checked studies, under half of the missing clones stem from an unresolved V gene, and the remainder is unexplained. The table for this sample lists some 410,000 clones; approximately 13% of them were counted only once. The ten largest clones add up to less than 0.04% of the sample. The sequenced sample was naive CD4+ T cells from blood. This specimen's cell subset or site label, per the study, means: true naive CD4+ T cells. The receptors originated from a man aged 30 to 39 in good health.

This clone was counted between two and nine times. The genes are TRBV13 and TRBJ1-3; weak D call: TRBD1 (5 bases). V lost 5 bases and J 2 bases, leaving 10 bases between the germline ends. The CDR3 sequence is 14 residues long. Germline V gives CDR1 PRHDT, CDR2 FYEKMQ (reference sequence). This CDR3 reads CASSPGTPGNTIYF. In DNA form, the CDR3 reads TGTGCCAGCAGCCCCGGGACGCCTGGAAACACCATATATTTT.

The chain carries TRBV29-1 and TRBJ2-5; a possible D gene is TRBD2 (5 bases). The length of the CDR3 is 13 residues. The germline V and J ends were trimmed by 5 bases and 1 base, with 11 bases remaining between them. Germline assignment: CDR1 SQVTM and CDR2 ANQGSEA. CDR3 in DNA: TGCAGCGTTCCCTCGGGGTCCCAAGAGACCCAGTACTTC. Translating gives CSVPSGSQETQYF.

The chain links TRBV29-1 to TRBJ1-4; D remains ambiguous. From germline, CDR1 is SQVTM and CDR2 ANQGSEA. The CDR3 runs to 13 residues. Trimming took off 6 bases at V and 0 bases at J, with 8 bases between the two ends. CDR3 coding DNA: TGCAGCGTCCCGGGGACAACTAATGAAAAACTGTTTTTT. It is translated as CSVPGTTNEKLFF.

Only a few counts were recorded for this clone. The chain is built from TRBV2 and TRBJ2-1, with 8 bases aligning to TRBD2. Germline V gene data show CDR1 as SNHLY and CDR2 as FYNNEI. With 0 bases clipped from V and 7 bases from J, the junction kept 5 bases outside the gene matches. CDR3 size: 15 residues. The DNA for the CDR3 is TGTGCCAGCAGTGAAGCTAGCGGGAAATGGAATGAGCAGTTCTTC. It yields the protein CASSEASGKWNEQFF.

This clone was seen more than once but under ten times. This chain joins TRBV5-1 and TRBJ2-3; D unclear. The germline gives CDR1 SGHRS, CDR2 YFSETQ. The CDR3 extends over 15 amino acids. V was shortened by 2 bases and J by 0 bases, with 10 bases between the two germline ends. This chain's CDR3 is CASSLATTSTDTQYF. Written as DNA, the CDR3 is TGCGCCAGCAGCTTAGCGACGACTAGCACAGATACGCAGTATTTT.

This clone occurred many times. The chain is built from TRBV7-9 and TRBJ2-7; D is uncertain. CDR1 SEHNR and CDR2 FQNEAQ come from the germline V gene (reference sequence). The ends were cut back, 6 bases at V and 2 bases at J, with 8 bases in the middle. The CDR3 has 12 amino acids. DNA for the CDR3: TGTGCCAGCAGTTCAAATACCTACGAGCAGTACGTC. Protein: CASSSNTYEQYV.

The chain recombines TRBV12-5 with TRBJ2-3; 7 bases align to TRBD1. Trimming at V came to 6 bases and at J to 4 bases, leaving 10 bases not matched to a gene. Germline values: CDR1 LGHNT, CDR2 FRNRAP. This CDR3 is built from 15 residues. CDR3 DNA: TGTGCTAGTGGCCGACAGGGCCGTACGGCAGATACGCAGTATTTT. Its protein product is CASGRQGRTADTQYF.

The CDR3 region has the DNA TGTGCCAGCAGCCCCGAGTTAAGTACAGGGACCTACGAGCAGTACTTC. Translated, it gives CASSPELSTGTYEQYF. The chain links TRBV11-2 to TRBJ2-7; D possibly corresponds to TRBD1 (6 bases). In germline, CDR1 is SGHAT, CDR2 FQNNGV. The CDR3 runs 16 residues. The V and J ends lost 5 bases and 2 bases respectively, with 19 bases between them.

The CDR3 region is CASSHPQRNEQFF. The CDR3 coding sequence is TGCGCCAGCAGCCACCCTCAGAGGAATGAGCAGTTCTTC. The V call is TRBV4-1, the J call TRBJ2-1, with D unresolved. The germline CDR1 and CDR2 sequences are MGHRA and YSYEKL. The CDR3 is 13 amino acids. Trimming pared 3 bases from V and 7 bases from J, leaving 10 bases between.

This chain joins TRBV4-3 and TRBJ2-2, with 8 nucleotides matching TRBD2. Germline CDR1 and CDR2: LGHNA and YSLEER. The CDR3 totals 14 residues. V was pared by 4 bases and J by 10 bases, with 8 bases of the junction left unmatched. The CDR3 nucleotides read TGCGCCAGCAGCCCATGGAGTAGCGGGGCGGAGCTGTTTTTT. The encoded protein is CASSPWSSGAELFF.

This clone was observed a handful of times. The chain carries TRBV25-1 and TRBJ1-5; D is possibly TRBD1 (5 bases). The V end was cut by 8 bases, the J end by 7 bases, with 9 bases between. This CDR3 spans 11 amino acids. From germline, CDR1 is MGHDK and CDR2 SYGVNS. The CDR3 nucleotides read TGTGCCAGCGTCGGGGCGCAGCCCCAGCATTTT. As protein: CASVGAQPQHF.

The chain combines TRBV2 with TRBJ1-4, with 7 positions matching TRBD1. CDR1 is SNHLY, CDR2 FYNNEI, per germline. The CDR3 spans 13 residues. With 6 bases clipped from V and 4 bases from J, the junction kept 2 bases outside the gene matches. CDR3 DNA: TGTGCCAGCAGGACAGGGATTAATGAAAAACTGTTTTTT. It specifies CASRTGINEKLFF.

This clone was observed a few times. The chain couples TRBV7-2 to TRBJ2-3; unclear D gene. This CDR3 is built from 14 residues. CDR1 is SGHTA and CDR2 is FQGNSA in the germline V gene. V gave up 5 bases and J gave up 2 bases, with 11 bases separating them. CDR3 nucleotides: TGTGCCAGCAGCCATGACATCCCCACAGATACGCAGTATTTT. The encoded protein is CASSHDIPTDTQYF.

The V and J genes are TRBV7-2 and TRBJ2-1; D perhaps matches TRBD2 (6 bases). V lost 3 bases and J 8 bases, leaving 14 bases between the germline ends. CDR3 length: 14 amino acids. The V gene's germline CDR1 is SGHTA and CDR2 FQGNSA. Here the CDR3 DNA reads TGTGCCAGCAGCTTTCGGGGGAACGAGGATGAGCAGTTCTTC. The encoded protein is CASSFRGNEDEQFF.

The V call is TRBV27, the J call TRBJ1-5; D remains unclear. The V and J ends lost 3 bases and 9 bases respectively, with 9 bases between them. The germline CDR1 and CDR2 sequences are MNHEY and SMNVEV (reference sequence). The CDR3 has 12 residues. The DNA for the CDR3 is TGTGCCAGCAGTTTGACAAACGGGCCCCAGCATTTT. Residues: CASSLTNGPQHF.

J is TRBJ2-1 and V is TRBV25-1; D ambiguous. This CDR3 contains 16 residues. Trimming removed 5 bases from V and 3 bases from J, with 17 bases in between. In germline, CDR1 is MGHDK, CDR2 SYGVNS. This CDR3 reads CASSYGRSGLYNEQFF. The CDR3 DNA is TGTGCCAGCAGTTACGGGCGTAGTGGTCTCTACAATGAGCAGTTCTTC.

This clone has a handful of counts. V usage is TRBV30 and J usage is TRBJ1-4; 10 positions agree with TRBD1. V was clipped by 5 bases and J by 8 bases; unmatched bases: 11. The CDR3 runs 15 residues. The V gene's germline CDR1 is GTSNPN and CDR2 SVGIG (reference sequence). CDR3 nucleotides: TGTGCCTGGGCCCAACCGGGACAGGGGAACGAAAAACTGTTTTTT. It encodes CAWAQPGQGNEKLFF.

This chain links TRBV13 with TRBJ2-7; TRBD1 matches at 9 bases. With 4 bases clipped from V and 7 bases from J, the junction kept 8 bases outside the gene matches. CDR3 size: 14 residues. CDR1 is PRHDT, CDR2 FYEKMQ, per germline (reference sequence). As DNA, the CDR3 is TGTGCCAGCAGCTCGGGGGACAGGGTAGGTGAGCAGTACTTC. Protein product: CASSSGDRVGEQYF.

The table lists this clone with a few counts. The V call is TRBV7-2, the J call TRBJ2-3, with TRBD2 matching over 7 bases. V lost 6 bases, J lost 5 bases, and 11 bases stayed unmatched. The germline gives CDR1 SGHTA, CDR2 FQGNSA. This CDR3 contains 15 residues. The CDR3 here is CASRGGKAGEDTQYF. For the CDR3, the DNA is TGTGCCAGCAGGGGAGGGAAGGCGGGAGAAGATACGCAGTATTTT.

This chain's CDR3 is CAISTGLAGANEQFF. The DNA of the CDR3 is TGTGCCATCAGTACGGGACTAGCGGGGGCCAATGAGCAGTTCTTC. The chain employs TRBV10-3 and TRBJ2-1, with 14 bases aligning to TRBD2. J gave up 6 bases and V 5 bases, and 3 bases lay outside the gene matches. Germline CDR1 ENHRY, CDR2 SYGVKD. The CDR3 contains 15 residues.